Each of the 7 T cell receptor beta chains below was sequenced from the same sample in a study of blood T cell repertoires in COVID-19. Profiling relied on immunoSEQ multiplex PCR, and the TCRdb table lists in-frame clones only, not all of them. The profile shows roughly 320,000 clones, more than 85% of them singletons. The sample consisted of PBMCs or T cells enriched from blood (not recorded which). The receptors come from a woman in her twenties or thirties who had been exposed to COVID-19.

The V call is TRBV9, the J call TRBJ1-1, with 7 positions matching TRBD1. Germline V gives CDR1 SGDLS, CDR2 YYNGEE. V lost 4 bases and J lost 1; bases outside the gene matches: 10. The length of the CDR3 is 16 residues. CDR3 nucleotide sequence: TGTGCCAGCAGCCCCGACAGGGCGGGTGGGAACACTGAAGCTTTCTTT. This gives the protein CASSPDRAGGNTEAFF.

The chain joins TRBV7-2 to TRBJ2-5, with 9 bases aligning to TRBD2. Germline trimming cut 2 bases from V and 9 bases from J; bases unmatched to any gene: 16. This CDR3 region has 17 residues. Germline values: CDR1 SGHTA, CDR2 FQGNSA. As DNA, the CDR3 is TGTGCCAGCAGCTTAAAACTAGTAGCGGGGGCCAGTAGGGCCCAGTACTTC. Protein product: CASSLKLVAGASRAQYF.

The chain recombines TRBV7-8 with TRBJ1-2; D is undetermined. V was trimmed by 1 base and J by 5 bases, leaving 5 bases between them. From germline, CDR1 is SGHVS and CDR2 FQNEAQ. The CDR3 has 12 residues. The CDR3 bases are TGTGCCAGCAGCTTAGATGAGTATGGCTACACCTTC. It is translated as CASSLDEYGYTF.

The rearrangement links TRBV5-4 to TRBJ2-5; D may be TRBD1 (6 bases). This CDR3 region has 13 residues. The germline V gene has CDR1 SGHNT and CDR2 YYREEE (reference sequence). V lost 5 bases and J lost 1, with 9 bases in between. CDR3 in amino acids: CASSRDTQETQYF. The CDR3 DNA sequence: TGTGCCAGCAGTCGGGACACCCAAGAGACCCAGTACTTC. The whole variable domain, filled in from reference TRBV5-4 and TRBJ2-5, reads ETGVTQSPTHLIKTRGQQVTLRCSSQSGHNTVSWYQQALGQGPQFIFQYYREEENGRGNFPPRFSGLQFPNYSSELNVNALELDDSALYLCASSRDTQETQYFGPGTRLLVL.

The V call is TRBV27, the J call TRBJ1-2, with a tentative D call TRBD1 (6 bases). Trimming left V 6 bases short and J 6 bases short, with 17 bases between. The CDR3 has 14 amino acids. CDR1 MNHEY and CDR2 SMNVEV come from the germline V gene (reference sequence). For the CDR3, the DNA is TGTGCCAGCAGCCTACAGGGTAGGAGTCATGGCTACACCTTC. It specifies CASSLQGRSHGYTF.

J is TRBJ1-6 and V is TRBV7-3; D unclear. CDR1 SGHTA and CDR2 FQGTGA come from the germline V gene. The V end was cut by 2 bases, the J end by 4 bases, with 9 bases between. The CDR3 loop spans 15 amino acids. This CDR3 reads CASSLEGGYNSPLHF. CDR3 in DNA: TGTGCCAGCAGCTTAGAGGGCGGTTATAATTCACCCCTCCACTTT. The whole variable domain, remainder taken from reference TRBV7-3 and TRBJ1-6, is GAGVSQTPSNKVTEKGKYVELRCDPISGHTALYWYRQSLGQGPEFLIYFQGTGAADDSGLPNDRFFAVRPEGSVSTLKIQRTERGDSAVYLCASSLEGGYNSPLHFGNGTRLTVT.

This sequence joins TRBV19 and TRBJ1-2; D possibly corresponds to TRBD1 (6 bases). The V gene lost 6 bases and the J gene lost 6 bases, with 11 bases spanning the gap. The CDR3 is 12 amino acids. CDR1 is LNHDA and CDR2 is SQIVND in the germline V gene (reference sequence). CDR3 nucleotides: TGTGCCAGTAGAGACAGGTCCCATGGCTACACCTTC. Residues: CASRDRSHGYTF.